This record covers a single TCR beta chain. The target of this receptor is not known. Base qualities are missing; no much larger clone stands one base away. The data were taken from a study of technical replicates of blood from four donors (dated by TCRdb to 2016 to 2017). The protocol used for the library was the immunoSEQ multiplex PCR assay. The clones in this table, taken by TCRdb from immuneACCESS, are in-frame only. Not every clone is retained; where verified, under half of the shortfall comes from an unresolved V gene, and the cause of the rest is unknown. The sample table shows around 65,000 clones, and approximately 86% are seen once. Clones ranked in the top ten supply about 5% of the sample. Sample: PBMCs. The receptor comes from a human donor in good health. Some clones in this sample may be carry-over from other donors' samples.

The CDR3 here reads CAWSGQGQGYGYTF. The DNA is as follows: TGTGCCTGGAGTGGGCAGGGGCAGGGCTATGGCTACACCTTC. This chain is built from TRBV30 and TRBJ1-2; TRBD1 is a weak D gene call, 6 bases matching. The CDR3, cysteine through phenylalanine, is 14 amino acids long. Kept here is only the CDR3 DNA, which spans 42 bases and is read in frame from base 1. The V and J ends are trimmed by 1 base and 4 bases, leaving 13 bases between them. The germline V gene encodes CDR1 GTSNPN and CDR2 SVGIG (reference sequence).